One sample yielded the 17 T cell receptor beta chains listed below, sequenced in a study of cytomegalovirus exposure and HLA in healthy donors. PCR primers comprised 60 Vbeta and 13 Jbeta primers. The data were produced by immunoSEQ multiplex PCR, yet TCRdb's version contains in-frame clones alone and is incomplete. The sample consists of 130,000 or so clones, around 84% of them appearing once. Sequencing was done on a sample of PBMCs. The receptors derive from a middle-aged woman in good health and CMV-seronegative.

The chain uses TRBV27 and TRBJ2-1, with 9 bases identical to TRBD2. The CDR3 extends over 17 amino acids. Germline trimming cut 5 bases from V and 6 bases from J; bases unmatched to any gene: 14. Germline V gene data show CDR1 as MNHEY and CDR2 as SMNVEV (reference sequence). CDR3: CASSKRVFSGSLNEQFF. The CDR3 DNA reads TGTGCCAGCAGTAAGCGAGTTTTTAGCGGGAGTCTCAATGAGCAGTTCTTC.

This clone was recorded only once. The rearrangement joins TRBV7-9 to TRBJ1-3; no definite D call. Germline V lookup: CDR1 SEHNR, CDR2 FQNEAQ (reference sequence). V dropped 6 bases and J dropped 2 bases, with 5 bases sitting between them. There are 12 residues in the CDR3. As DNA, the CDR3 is TGTGCCAGCAGACAGACTGGAAACACCATATATTTT. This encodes CASRQTGNTIYF.

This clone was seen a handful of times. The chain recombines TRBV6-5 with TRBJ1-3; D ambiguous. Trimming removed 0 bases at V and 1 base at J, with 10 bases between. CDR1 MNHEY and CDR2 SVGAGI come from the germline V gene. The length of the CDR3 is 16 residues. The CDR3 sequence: CASSYSGDGSGNTIYF. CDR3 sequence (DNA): TGTGCCAGCAGTTACTCTGGCGACGGGTCTGGAAACACCATATATTTT.

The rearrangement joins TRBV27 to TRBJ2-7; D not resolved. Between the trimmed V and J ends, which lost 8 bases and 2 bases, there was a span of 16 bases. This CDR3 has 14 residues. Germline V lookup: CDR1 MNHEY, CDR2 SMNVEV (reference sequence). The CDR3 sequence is CASSYMGRTYEQYF. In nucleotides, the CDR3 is TGTGCCAGCTCTTACATGGGCAGAACCTACGAGCAGTACTTC.

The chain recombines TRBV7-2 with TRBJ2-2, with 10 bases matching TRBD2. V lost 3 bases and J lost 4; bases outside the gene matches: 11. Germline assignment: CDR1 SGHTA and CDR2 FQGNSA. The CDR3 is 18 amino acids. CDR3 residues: CASSFYGSGRWGTGELFF. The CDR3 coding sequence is TGTGCCAGCAGCTTTTATGGTAGCGGGAGGTGGGGCACCGGGGAGCTGTTTTTT.

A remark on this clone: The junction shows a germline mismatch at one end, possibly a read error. This CDR3 reads CSSSPGGYSYEQYF. The CDR3 DNA is TGTTCCAGCAGCCCGGGGGGTTACTCCTACGAGCAGTACTTC. The V call is TRBV7-9, the J call TRBJ2-7; the match to TRBD2 covers 7 bases. Germline CDR1 SEHNR, CDR2 FQNEAQ (reference sequence). The CDR3 covers 14 residues.

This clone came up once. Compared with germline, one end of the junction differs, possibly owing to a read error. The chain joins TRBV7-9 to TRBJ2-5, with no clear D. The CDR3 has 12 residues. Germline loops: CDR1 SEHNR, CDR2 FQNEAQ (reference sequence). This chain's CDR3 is CSSSFSQETQYF. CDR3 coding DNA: TGTTCCAGCAGCTTCTCCCAAGAGACCCAGTACTTC.

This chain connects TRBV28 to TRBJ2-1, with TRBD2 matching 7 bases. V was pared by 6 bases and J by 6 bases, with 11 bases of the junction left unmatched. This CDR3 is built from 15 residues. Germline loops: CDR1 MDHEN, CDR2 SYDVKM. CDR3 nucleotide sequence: TGTGCCAGCAGCAAACTAGCGCTCGGGGGCAATGAGCAGTTCTTC. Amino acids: CASSKLALGGNEQFF.

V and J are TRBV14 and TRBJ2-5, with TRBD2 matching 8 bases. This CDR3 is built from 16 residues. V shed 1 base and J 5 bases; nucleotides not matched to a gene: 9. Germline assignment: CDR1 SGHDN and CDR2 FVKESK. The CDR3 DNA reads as TGTGCCAGCAGCCAAGGAGGCGGGGGGTCCGGGGAGACCCAGTACTTC. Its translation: CASSQGGGGSGETQYF.

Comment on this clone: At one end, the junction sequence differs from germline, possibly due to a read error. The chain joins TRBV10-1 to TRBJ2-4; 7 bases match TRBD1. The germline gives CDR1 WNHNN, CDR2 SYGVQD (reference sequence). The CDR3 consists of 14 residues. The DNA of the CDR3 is TGCGCCAGCAGTGGGGGACAGACGAAAAACAGTCAGTACTTC. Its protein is CASSGGQTKNSQYF.

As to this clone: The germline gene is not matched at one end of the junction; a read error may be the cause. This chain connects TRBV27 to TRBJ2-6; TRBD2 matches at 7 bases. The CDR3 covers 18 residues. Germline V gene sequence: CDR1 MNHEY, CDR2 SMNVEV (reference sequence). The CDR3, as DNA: TGTGCCAGCAGTTTAGGGAGGGGCGCCGGCTCTGGGGCCAACGGCCTGACTTTC. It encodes CASSLGRGAGSGANGLTF.

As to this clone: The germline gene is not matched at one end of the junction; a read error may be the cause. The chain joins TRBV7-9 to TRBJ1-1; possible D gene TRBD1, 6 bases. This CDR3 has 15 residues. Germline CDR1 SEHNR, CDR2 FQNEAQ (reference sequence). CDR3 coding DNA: TGTTCCAGCAGCCCAAAATACAGGGTGAACACTGAAGCTTTCTTT. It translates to CSSSPKYRVNTEAFF.

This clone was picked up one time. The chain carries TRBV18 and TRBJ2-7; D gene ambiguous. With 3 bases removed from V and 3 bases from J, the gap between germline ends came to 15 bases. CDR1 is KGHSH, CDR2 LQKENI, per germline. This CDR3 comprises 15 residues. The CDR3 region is CASSPGQASYYEQYF. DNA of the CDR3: TGTGCCAGCTCACCGGGTCAGGCCAGCTACTACGAGCAGTACTTC.

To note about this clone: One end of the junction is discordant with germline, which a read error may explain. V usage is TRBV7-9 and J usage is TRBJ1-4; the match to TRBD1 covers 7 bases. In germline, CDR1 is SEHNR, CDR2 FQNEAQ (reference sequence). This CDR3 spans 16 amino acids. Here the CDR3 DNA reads TGTTCCAGCAGCTTAGGAGGGGGCTCCTCTAATGAAAAACTGTTTTTT. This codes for CSSSLGGGSSNEKLFF.

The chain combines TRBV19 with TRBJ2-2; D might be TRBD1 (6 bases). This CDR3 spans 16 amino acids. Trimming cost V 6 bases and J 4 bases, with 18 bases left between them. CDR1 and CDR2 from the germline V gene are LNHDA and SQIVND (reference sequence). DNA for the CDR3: TGTGCCAGTAGCGATCTCAGGGGTTCGACCACCGGGGAGCTGTTTTTT. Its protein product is CASSDLRGSTTGELFF.

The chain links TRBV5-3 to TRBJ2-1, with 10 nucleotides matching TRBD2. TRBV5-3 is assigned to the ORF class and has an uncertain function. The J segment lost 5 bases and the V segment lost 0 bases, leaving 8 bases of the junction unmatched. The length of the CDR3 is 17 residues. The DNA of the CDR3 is TGTGCCAGAAGCTTGGTTGTACCAGCGGGAGGGGACAATGAGCAGTTCTTC. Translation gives CARSLVVPAGGDNEQFF.

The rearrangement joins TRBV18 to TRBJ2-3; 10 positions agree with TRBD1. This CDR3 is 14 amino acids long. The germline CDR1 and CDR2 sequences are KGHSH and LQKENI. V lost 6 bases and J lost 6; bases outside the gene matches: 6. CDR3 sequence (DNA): TGTGCCAGCTCTCCGGGACAGGGGCTTGATACGCAGTATTTT. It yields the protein CASSPGQGLDTQYF.